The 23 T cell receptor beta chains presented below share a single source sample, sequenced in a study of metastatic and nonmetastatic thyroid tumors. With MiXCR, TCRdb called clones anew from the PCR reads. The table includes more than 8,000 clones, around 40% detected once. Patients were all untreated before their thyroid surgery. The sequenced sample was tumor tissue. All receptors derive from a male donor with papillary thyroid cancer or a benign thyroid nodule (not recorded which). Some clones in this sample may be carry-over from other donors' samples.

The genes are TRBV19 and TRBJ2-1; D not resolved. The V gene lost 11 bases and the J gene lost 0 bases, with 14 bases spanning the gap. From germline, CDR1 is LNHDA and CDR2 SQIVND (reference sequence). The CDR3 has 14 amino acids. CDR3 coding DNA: TGTGCCGGTAACGACGGATACTCCTACAATGAGCAGTTCTTC. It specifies CAGNDGYSYNEQFF.

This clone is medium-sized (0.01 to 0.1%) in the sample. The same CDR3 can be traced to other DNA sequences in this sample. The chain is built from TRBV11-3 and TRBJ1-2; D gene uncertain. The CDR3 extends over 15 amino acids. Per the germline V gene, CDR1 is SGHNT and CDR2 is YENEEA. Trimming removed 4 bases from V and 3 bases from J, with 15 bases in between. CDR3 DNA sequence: TGTGCCAGCAGCTCCATTTCGGGTGGGGACTATGGCTACACCTTC. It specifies CASSSISGGDYGYTF.

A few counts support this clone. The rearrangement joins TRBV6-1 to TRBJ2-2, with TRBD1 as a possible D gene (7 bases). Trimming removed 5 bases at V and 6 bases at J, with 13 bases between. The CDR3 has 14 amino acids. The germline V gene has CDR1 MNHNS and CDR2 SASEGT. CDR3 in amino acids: CASSITGEAGELFF. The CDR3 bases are TGTGCCAGCAGTATAACAGGGGAGGCCGGGGAGCTGTTTTTT.

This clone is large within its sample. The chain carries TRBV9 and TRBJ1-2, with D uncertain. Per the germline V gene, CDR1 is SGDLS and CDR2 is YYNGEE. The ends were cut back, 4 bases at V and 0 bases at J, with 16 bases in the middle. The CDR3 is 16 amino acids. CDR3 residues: CASSPLVHSSNYGYTF. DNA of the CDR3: TGTGCCAGCAGCCCACTGGTACACTCTTCTAACTATGGCTACACCTTC.

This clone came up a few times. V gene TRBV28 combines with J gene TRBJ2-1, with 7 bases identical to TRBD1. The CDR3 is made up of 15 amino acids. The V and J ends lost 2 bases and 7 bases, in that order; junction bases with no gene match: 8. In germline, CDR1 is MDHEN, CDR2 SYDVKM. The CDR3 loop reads CASSLVDRWVNEQFF. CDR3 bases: TGTGCCAGCAGTTTAGTGGACAGGTGGGTGAATGAGCAGTTCTTC. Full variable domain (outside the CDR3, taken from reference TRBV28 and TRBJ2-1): DVKVTQSSRYLVKRTGEKVFLECVQDMDHENMFWYRQDPGLGLRLIYFSYDVKMKEKGDIPEGYSVSREKKERFSLILESASTNQTSMYLCASSLVDRWVNEQFFGPGTRLTVL.

This CDR3 reads CASSHRTGGYEQYF. DNA of the CDR3: TGTGCCAGCAGCCATCGGACAGGGGGCTACGAGCAGTACTTC. This chain joins TRBV4-2 and TRBJ2-7; 10 bases fit TRBD1. CDR1 is LGHNA and CDR2 is YNFKEQ in the germline V gene. This CDR3 spans 14 amino acids. The junction had 2 bases not matched to a gene; V was cut back by 3 bases and J by 3 bases.

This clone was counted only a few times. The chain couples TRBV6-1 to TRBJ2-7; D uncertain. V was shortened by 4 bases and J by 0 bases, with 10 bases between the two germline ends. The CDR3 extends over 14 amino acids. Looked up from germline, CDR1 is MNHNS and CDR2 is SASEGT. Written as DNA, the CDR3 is TGTGCCAGCAGTGTCGGCGCTAGCTCCTACGAGCAGTACTTC. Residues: CASSVGASSYEQYF.

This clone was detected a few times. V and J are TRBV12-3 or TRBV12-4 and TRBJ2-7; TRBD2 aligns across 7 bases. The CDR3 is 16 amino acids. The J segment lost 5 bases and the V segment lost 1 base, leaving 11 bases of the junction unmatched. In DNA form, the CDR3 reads TGTGCCAGCAGTTTAGTGGTCTCGCGGGGAGGGGACGAGCAGTACTTC. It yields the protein CASSLVVSRGGDEQYF.

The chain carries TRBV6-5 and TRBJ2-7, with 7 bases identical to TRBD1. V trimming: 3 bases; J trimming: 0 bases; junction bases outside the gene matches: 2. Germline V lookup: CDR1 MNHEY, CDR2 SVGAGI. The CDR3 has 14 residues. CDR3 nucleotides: TGTGCCAGCAGTTATGGACAGGTCTCCTACGAGCAGTACTTC. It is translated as CASSYGQVSYEQYF.

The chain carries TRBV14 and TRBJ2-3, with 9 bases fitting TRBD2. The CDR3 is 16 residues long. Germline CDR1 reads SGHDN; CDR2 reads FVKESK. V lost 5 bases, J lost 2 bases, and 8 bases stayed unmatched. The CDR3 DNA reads TGTGCCAGCAGCGATGGGCTAGCGGGACTCACAGATACGCAGTATTTT. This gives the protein CASSDGLAGLTDTQYF. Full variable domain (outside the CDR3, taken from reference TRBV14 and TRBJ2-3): EAGVTQFPSHSVIEKGQTVTLRCDPISGHDNLYWYRRVMGKEIKFLLHFVKESKQDESGMPNNRFLAERTGGTYSTLKVQPAELEDSGVYFCASSDGLAGLTDTQYFGPGTRLTVL.

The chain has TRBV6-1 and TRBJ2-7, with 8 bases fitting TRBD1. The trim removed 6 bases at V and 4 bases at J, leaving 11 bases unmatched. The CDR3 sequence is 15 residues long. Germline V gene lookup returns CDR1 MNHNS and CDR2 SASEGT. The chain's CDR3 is CASSATGGIDYEQYF. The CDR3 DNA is TGTGCCAGCAGCGCAACAGGGGGGATTGATTACGAGCAGTACTTC.

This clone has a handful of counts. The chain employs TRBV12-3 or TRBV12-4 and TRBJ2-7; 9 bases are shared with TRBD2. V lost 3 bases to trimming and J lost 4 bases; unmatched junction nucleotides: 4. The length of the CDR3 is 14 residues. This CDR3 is CASSFSGSSYEQYF. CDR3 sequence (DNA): TGTGCCAGCAGTTTTAGCGGGAGTTCGTACGAGCAGTACTTC.

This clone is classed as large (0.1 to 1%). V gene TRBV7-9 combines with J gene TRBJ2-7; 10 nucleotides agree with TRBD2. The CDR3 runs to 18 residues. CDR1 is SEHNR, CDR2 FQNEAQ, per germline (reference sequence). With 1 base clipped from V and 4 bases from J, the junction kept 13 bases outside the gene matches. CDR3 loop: CASSLELAGSPPRYEQYF. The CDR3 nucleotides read TGTGCCAGCAGCTTAGAACTAGCGGGAAGTCCACCCCGATACGAGCAGTACTTC. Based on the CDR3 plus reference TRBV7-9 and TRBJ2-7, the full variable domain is DTGVSQNPRHKITKRGQNVTFRCDPISEHNRLYWYRQTLGQGPEFLTYFQNEAQLEKSRLLSDRFSAERPKGSFSTLEIQRTEQGDSAMYLCASSLELAGSPPRYEQYFGPGTRLTVT.

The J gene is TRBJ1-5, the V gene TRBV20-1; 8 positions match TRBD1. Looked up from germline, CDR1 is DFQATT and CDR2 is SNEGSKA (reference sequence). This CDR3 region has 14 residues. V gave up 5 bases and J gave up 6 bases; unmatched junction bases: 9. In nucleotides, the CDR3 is TGCAGTGCTGAAGAGCCCACAGGGGGTCAGCCCCAGCATTTT. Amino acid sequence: CSAEEPTGGQPQHF.

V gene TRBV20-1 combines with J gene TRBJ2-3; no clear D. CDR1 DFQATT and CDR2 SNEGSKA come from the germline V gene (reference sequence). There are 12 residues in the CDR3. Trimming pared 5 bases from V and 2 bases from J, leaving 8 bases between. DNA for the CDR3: TGCAGTGCTTTTACGAACACAGATACGCAGTATTTT. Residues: CSAFTNTDTQYF.

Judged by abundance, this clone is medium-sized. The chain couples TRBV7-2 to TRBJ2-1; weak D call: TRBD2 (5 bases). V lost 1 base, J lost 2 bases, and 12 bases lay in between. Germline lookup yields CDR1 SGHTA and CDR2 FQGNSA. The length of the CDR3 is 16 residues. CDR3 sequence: CASSLVGSGAYNEQFF. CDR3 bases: TGTGCCAGCAGCTTAGTAGGTTCCGGGGCCTACAATGAGCAGTTCTTC.

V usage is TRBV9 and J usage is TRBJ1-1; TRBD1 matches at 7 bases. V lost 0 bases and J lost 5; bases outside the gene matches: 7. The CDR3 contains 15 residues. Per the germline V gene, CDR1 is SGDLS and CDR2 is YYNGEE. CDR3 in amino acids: CASSVADRVETEAFF. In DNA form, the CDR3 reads TGTGCCAGCAGCGTAGCTGACAGGGTGGAAACTGAAGCTTTCTTT. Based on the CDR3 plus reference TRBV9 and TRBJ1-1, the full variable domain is DSGVTQTPKHLITATGQRVTLRCSPRSGDLSVYWYQQSLDQGLQFLIQYYNGEERAKGNILERFSAQQFPDLHSELNLSSLELGDSALYFCASSVADRVETEAFFGQGTRLTVV.

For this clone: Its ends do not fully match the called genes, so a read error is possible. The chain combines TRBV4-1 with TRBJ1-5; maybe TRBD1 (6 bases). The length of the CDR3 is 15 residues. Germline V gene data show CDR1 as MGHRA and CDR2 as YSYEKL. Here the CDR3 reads CASSHLMTGNRPQHF. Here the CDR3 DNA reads TGCGCCAGCAGCCATCTCATGACAGGCAATCGGCCCCAGCATTTT.

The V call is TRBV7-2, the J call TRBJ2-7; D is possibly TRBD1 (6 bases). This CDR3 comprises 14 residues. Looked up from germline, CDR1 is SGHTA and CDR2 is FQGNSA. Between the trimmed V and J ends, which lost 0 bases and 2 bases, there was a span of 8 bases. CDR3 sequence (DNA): TGTGCCAGCAGCTTAGCGGGGACACCCTACGAGCAGTACTTC. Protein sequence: CASSLAGTPYEQYF.

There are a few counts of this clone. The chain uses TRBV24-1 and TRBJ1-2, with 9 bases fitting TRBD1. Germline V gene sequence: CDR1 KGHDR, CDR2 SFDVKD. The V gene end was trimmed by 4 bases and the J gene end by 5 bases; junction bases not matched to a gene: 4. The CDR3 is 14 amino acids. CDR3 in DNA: TGTGCCACCAGTGAACCGGGACAGGGATATGGCTACACCTTC. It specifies CATSEPGQGYGYTF.

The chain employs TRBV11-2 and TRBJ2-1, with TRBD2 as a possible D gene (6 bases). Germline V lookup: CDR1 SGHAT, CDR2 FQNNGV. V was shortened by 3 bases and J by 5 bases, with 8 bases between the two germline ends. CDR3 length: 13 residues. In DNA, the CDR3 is TGTGCCAGCAGCTTCGGACTAAACAATGAGCAGTTCTTC. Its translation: CASSFGLNNEQFF.

CDR3 in amino acids: CASSLTGMNTEAFF. The CDR3 nucleotides are TGTGCCAGCAGCCTCACAGGGATGAACACTGAAGCTTTCTTT. This sequence joins TRBV9 and TRBJ1-1; tentatively, D is TRBD1 (6 bases). From germline, CDR1 is SGDLS and CDR2 YYNGEE. V gave up 4 bases and J gave up 0 bases, with 10 bases separating them. The CDR3 totals 14 residues.

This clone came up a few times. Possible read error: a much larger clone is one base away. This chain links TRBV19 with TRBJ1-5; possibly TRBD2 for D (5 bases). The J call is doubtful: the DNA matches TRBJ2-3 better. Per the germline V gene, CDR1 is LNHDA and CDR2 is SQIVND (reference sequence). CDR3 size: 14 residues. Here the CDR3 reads CASSARDSNHPQYF. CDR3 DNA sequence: TGTGCCAGTAGTGCCCGGGATAGCAATCATCCCCAGTATTTT.